This TCR beta chain derives from a study of T cell responses to AZD1222 COVID-19 vaccine. Broader study findings: Recipients of AZD1222 seropositive at baseline numbered only five or six.

Concerning this clone itself: What it recognizes is unknown.

Some clones are missing from TCRdb's copy, which holds only in-frame ones; the method was immunoSEQ multiplex PCR. The sample yields about 110,000 clones, 92% seen once. Germline CDR1 and CDR2: SGHTA and FQGNSA. This CDR3 has 14 amino acids. V was pared by 2 bases and J by 2 bases, with 7 bases between. The sequencing here drew on peripheral blood, taken 28 days after the second AZD1222 dose. The chain employs TRBV7-2 and TRBJ2-1; TRBD1 is a possible D gene (6 bases). The receptor was derived from an adult who received the AZD1222 COVID-19 vaccine. This CDR3 reads CASSLRTAYNEQFF. CDR3 in DNA: TGTGCCAGCAGCTTAAGGACAGCCTACAATGAGCAGTTCTTC.